The source of this T cell receptor beta chain is a study of chemoradiotherapy in HPV16-positive cancers. Trimming removed 5 bases from V and 0 bases from J, with 17 bases in between. This CDR3 has 17 amino acids. Germline V CDR1 and CDR2: SGHTA, FQGNSA. This clone was recorded only once. Repertoires were sampled repeatedly during chemoradiotherapy. Data came from immunoSEQ multiplex PCR; TCRdb stores just in-frame clones and leaves some out. Of 5,500 to 7,000 clones in the sample, 60% to 85% were seen once. The specimen was obtained from a patient who underwent chemoradiotherapy. The TCR sequence derives from a human donor with HPV-associated anogenital cancer. V usage is TRBV7-2 and J usage is TRBJ2-1, with D tentatively TRBD1 (6 bases). CDR3 DNA: TGTGCCAGCAGCACGGGAACAGGGACCAGCTCCTACAATGAGCAGTTCTTC. This encodes CASSTGTGTSSYNEQFF.